This record covers a single T cell receptor beta chain. What it binds is not known. The CDR3 is 19 amino acids. The V gene end was trimmed by 4 bases and the J gene end by 4 bases; junction bases not matched to a gene: 19. Germline CDR1 SEHNR, CDR2 FQNEAQ (reference sequence). The data are from a study of cytomegalovirus exposure and HLA in healthy donors. Likely unrecorded immune exposures existed in these nominally healthy donors. Primers included in the PCR were 60 Vbeta and 13 Jbeta primers. The data were produced by immunoSEQ multiplex PCR, yet TCRdb's version contains in-frame clones alone and is incomplete. The sample holds 150,000 to 200,000 clones; around 78% are singletons and the top ten take approximately 1%. Findings and caveats of the study: Generally TCR sequences proved uncommon, though certain public TCRs appeared in numerous donors. TCR beta chains associated with HLA were, in a later analysis, more clonally expanded than equally common others. Analyses of presence and absence presupposed an approximately uniform sequencing depth across donors.

The sequence derives from a woman aged 40 to 50 in good health and CMV-seronegative. Sequenced material: PBMCs. This chain joins TRBV7-9 and TRBJ2-5, with 9 nucleotides matching TRBD2. CDR3 in amino acids: CASSSMRRGTGSGRETQYF. Written as DNA, the CDR3 is TGTGCCAGCAGCTCAATGCGCCGGGGGACGGGTAGCGGGAGAGAGACCCAGTACTTC. Supplemented by reference TRBV7-9 and TRBJ2-5, the full variable domain reads DTGVSQNPRHKITKRGQNVTFRCDPISEHNRLYWYRQTLGQGPEFLTYFQNEAQLEKSRLLSDRFSAERPKGSFSTLEIQRTEQGDSAMYLCASSSMRRGTGSGRETQYFGPGTRLLVL.